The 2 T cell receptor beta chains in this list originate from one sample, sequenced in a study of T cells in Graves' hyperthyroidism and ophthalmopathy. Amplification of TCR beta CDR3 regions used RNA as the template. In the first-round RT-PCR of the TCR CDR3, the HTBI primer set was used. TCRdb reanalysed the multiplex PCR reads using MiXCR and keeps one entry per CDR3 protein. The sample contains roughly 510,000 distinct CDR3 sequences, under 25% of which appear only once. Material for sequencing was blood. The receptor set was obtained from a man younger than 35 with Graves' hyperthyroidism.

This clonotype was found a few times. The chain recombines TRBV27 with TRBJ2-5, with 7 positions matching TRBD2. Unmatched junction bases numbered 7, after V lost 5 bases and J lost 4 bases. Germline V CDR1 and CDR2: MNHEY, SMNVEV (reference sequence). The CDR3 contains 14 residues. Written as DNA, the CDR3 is TGTGCCAGCAGTCCCGGACTAGTTGTAGAGACCCAGTACTTC. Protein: CASSPGLVVETQYF.

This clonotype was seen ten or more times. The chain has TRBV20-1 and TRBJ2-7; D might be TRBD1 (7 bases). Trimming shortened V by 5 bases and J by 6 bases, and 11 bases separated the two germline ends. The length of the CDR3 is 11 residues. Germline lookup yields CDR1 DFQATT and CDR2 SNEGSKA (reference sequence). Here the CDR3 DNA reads TGCAGTGCTTCCCAGGGGGGCGAGCAGTACTTC. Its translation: CSASQGGEQYF.